The 10 T cell receptor beta chains below were found in one sample sequenced in a study of cytomegalovirus exposure and HLA in healthy donors. With 60 Vbeta and 13 Jbeta primers, the PCR was carried out. Measured with immunoSEQ multiplex PCR; TCRdb has only the in-frame clones, and not every one. The profile shows over 65,000 clones, around 73% of them singletons. The specimen was PBMCs. The receptors come from a man aged 45 to 65 in good health and CMV-seronegative.

This clone has just one count. The chain couples TRBV5-1 to TRBJ2-2; maybe TRBD1 (6 bases). The germline gives CDR1 SGHRS, CDR2 YFSETQ. Trimming left V 4 bases short and J 0 bases short, with 13 bases between. The CDR3 runs 16 residues. CDR3 DNA sequence: TGCGCCAGCAGCACAGACAGGCTCGCGAACACCGGGGAGCTGTTTTTT. Translation gives CASSTDRLANTGELFF.

This rearrangement joins TRBV30 to TRBJ2-2; TRBD2 matches at 8 bases. Germline V CDR1 and CDR2: GTSNPN, SVGIG (reference sequence). The CDR3 has 13 amino acids. The V and J ends lost 5 bases and 4 bases, in that order; junction bases with no gene match: 3. The CDR3 nucleotides read TGTGCCTGGGCTGGGACTAGCACCGGGGAGCTGTTTTTT. Translating it yields CAWAGTSTGELFF.

This sequence joins TRBV5-1 and TRBJ2-7, with D possibly TRBD1 on 5 matching bases. Germline V gene data show CDR1 as SGHRS and CDR2 as YFSETQ. Trimming took off 4 bases at V and 5 bases at J, with 7 bases between the two ends. The CDR3 runs to 11 residues. The CDR3 sequence: CASSKDNEQYF. The CDR3 DNA reads as TGCGCCAGCAGCAAGGACAACGAGCAGTACTTC. The whole variable domain, remainder taken from reference TRBV5-1 and TRBJ2-7, is KAGVTQTPRYLIKTRGQQVTLSCSPISGHRSVSWYQQTPGQGLQFLFEYFSETQRNKGNFPGRFSGRQFSNSRSEMNVSTLELGDSALYLCASSKDNEQYFGPGTRLTVT.

This clone has just one count. The chain joins TRBV7-9 to TRBJ2-6; 11 bases map to TRBD1. The J segment lost 0 bases and the V segment lost 5 bases, leaving 9 bases of the junction unmatched. This CDR3 region has 19 residues. The germline V gene encodes CDR1 SEHNR and CDR2 FQNEAQ (reference sequence). This CDR3 reads CASSRKTGTGGSGANVLTF. CDR3 DNA sequence: TGTGCCAGCAGCCGAAAAACCGGGACAGGGGGCTCTGGGGCCAACGTCCTGACTTTC.

The V call is TRBV2, the J call TRBJ2-2; 8 nucleotides line up with TRBD2. This CDR3 has 16 residues. Per the germline V gene, CDR1 is SNHLY and CDR2 is FYNNEI. V was pared by 6 bases and J by 0 bases, with 6 bases of the junction left unmatched. The CDR3 nucleotides read TGTGCCAGCAGCCCGAAGCGGGGGTCGAACACCGGGGAGCTGTTTTTT. Protein sequence: CASSPKRGSNTGELFF.

The chain is built from TRBV7-2 and TRBJ2-4; maybe TRBD2 (7 bases). The CDR3 length is 14 residues. Deletions cut 2 bases from V and 8 bases from J, with 13 bases between. From germline, CDR1 is SGHTA and CDR2 FQGNSA. CDR3 protein: CASSLSGGTDIQYF. DNA for the CDR3: TGTGCCAGCAGCTTATCGGGGGGCACGGACATTCAGTACTTC.

The chain combines TRBV7-9 with TRBJ1-2; D call uncertain. CDR3 size: 15 residues. V shed 1 base and J shed 2 bases, with 11 bases lying between them. In germline, CDR1 is SEHNR, CDR2 FQNEAQ (reference sequence). The CDR3 loop reads CASSLDRVTNYGYTF. The CDR3 DNA follows: TGTGCCAGCAGCTTAGACCGGGTAACGAACTATGGCTACACCTTC.

The gene calls are TRBV30 and TRBJ1-1; no clear D. CDR1 and CDR2 (germline): GTSNPN, SVGIG (reference sequence). The V gene lost 2 bases and the J gene lost 1 base, with 8 bases spanning the gap. This CDR3 has 13 amino acids. The CDR3: CAWSSYWNTEAFF. CDR3 coding DNA: TGTGCCTGGAGTTCCTACTGGAACACTGAAGCTTTCTTT.

This clone was observed a single time. The V call is TRBV11-2, the J call TRBJ2-5, with 7 bases matching TRBD2. V was pared by 2 bases and J by 0 bases, with 6 bases of the junction left unmatched. The CDR3 extends over 16 amino acids. Germline V lookup: CDR1 SGHAT, CDR2 FQNNGV. The CDR3, as DNA: TGTGCCAGCAGCTTACGGGGGGATTGGTACCAAGAGACCCAGTACTTC. This encodes CASSLRGDWYQETQYF. Based on the CDR3 plus reference TRBV11-2 and TRBJ2-5, the full variable domain is EAGVAQSPRYKIIEKRQSVAFWCNPISGHATLYWYQQILGQGPKLLIQFQNNGVVDDSQLPKDRFSAERLKGVDSTLKIQPAKLEDSAVYLCASSLRGDWYQETQYFGPGTRLLVL.

The chain has TRBV5-1 and TRBJ2-2, with D possibly TRBD2 on 6 matching bases. Trimming left V 3 bases short and J 2 bases short, with 11 bases between. The length of the CDR3 is 15 residues. Looked up from germline, CDR1 is SGHRS and CDR2 is YFSETQ. This CDR3 reads CASSSGSGNTGELFF. Written as DNA, the CDR3 is TGCGCCAGCAGCTCTGGTAGCGGAAACACCGGGGAGCTGTTTTTT.